Here is one T cell receptor beta chain with its context. The method was immunoSEQ multiplex PCR; TCRdb's version includes in-frame clones alone and lacks a portion of them. The repertoire includes 68,000 or so clones, roughly 93% of them detected once, and about 3.1% sits in the top ten. This entry belongs to a study of lymphopenia after photon versus proton radiotherapy. Trimming left V 8 bases short and J 3 bases short, with 13 bases between. The V gene's germline CDR1 is MNHEY and CDR2 SVGAGI. CDR3 length equals 13 residues. The chain uses TRBV6-5 and TRBJ1-1, with D possibly matching TRBD1 (6 bases). The sequenced sample was peripheral blood, obtained from a patient treated with photon-based radiotherapy. This clonotype was sampled from a woman aged 70-85 years with pancreatic cancer. The CDR3, as DNA: TGTGCCAGCTCACGGGGGGCGGACACTGAAGCTTTCTTT. Amino acids: CASSRGADTEAFF.